The 25 T cell receptor beta chains below come from one sample, sequenced in a study of blood T cell repertoires in COVID-19. TCRdb keeps only in-frame clones here, not all; method: immunoSEQ multiplex PCR. The table has 80,000 to 100,000 clones, roughly 96% seen once; the top ten hold 4% to 5.5%. Sample: peripheral blood. These receptor sequences come from a human donor with active COVID-19. The donor label of this sample is uncertain.

This clone has more than one count but fewer than ten. The rearrangement links TRBV3-1 (or the pseudogene TRBV3-2) to TRBJ1-3; the D gene is possibly TRBD1 (6 bases). The V end lost 6 bases, the J end lost 1 base, and 10 bases lay between the germline ends. CDR1 is LGHDT and CDR2 is YNNKEL in the germline V gene (reference sequence). The CDR3 sequence is 14 residues long. The CDR3 loop is CASSRTDSGNTIYF. The DNA of the CDR3 is TGTGCCAGCAGTCGGACAGATTCTGGAAACACCATATATTTT.

The chain's CDR3 is CASSLQQETQYF. The CDR3, as DNA: TGCGCCAGCAGCTTACAACAAGAGACCCAGTACTTC. The rearrangement joins TRBV5-1 to TRBJ2-5; D is uncertain. The CDR3 sequence is 12 residues long. From germline, CDR1 is SGHRS and CDR2 YFSETQ. V was shortened by 2 bases and J by 2 bases, with 4 bases between the two germline ends.

This sequence joins TRBV5-1 and TRBJ2-3; D gene unclear. Deletions cut 0 bases from V and 0 bases from J, with 17 bases between. This CDR3 has 18 amino acids. Germline assignment: CDR1 SGHRS and CDR2 YFSETQ. The chain's CDR3 is CASSLGLVTVTSTDTQYF. The CDR3 region has the DNA TGCGCCAGCAGCTTGGGCCTTGTTACAGTAACTAGCACAGATACGCAGTATTTT.

The V gene is TRBV29-1, the J gene TRBJ1-1; D gene uncertain. Deletions cut 5 bases from V and 1 base from J, with 8 bases between. The CDR3 loop spans 12 amino acids. Germline CDR1 reads SQVTM; CDR2 reads ANQGSEA. CDR3 sequence (DNA): TGCAGCGTTACAATCTGGAACACTGAAGCTTTCTTT. Translating gives CSVTIWNTEAFF.

The rearrangement joins TRBV7-8 to TRBJ2-7; possibly TRBD2 for D (6 bases). The CDR3 loop spans 17 amino acids. V dropped 2 bases and J dropped 2 bases, with 19 bases sitting between them. Germline V gives CDR1 SGHVS, CDR2 FQNEAQ. The CDR3 nucleotides read TGTGCCAGCAGCTTAAGGGCTAGCGCTGATTACCCCTACGAGCAGTACTTC. Encoded protein: CASSLRASADYPYEQYF.

Concerning this clone: At one of its ends the junction is not consistent with the germline gene, which may arise from a read error. This chain joins TRBV29-1 and TRBJ2-7; 8 bases map to TRBD1. Per the germline V gene, CDR1 is SQVTM and CDR2 is ANQGSEA. The CDR3 extends over 15 amino acids. Here the CDR3 DNA reads TGCAGCGTTTCACCAAGCTCGGGCTCAGGGACAGGTGCTTGGTTC. Translated, it gives CSVSPSSGSGTGAWF.

The genes are TRBV19 and TRBJ2-7; D might be TRBD1 (6 bases). The V end lost 2 bases, the J end lost 5 bases, and 16 bases lay between the germline ends. This CDR3 is 15 amino acids long. Looked up from germline, CDR1 is LNHDA and CDR2 is SQIVND (reference sequence). CDR3 residues: CASSIRDKKWDEQYF. The CDR3 DNA reads as TGTGCCAGTAGTATACGGGACAAAAAATGGGACGAGCAGTACTTC.

This chain uses TRBV19 with TRBJ1-1, with 7 bases identical to TRBD1. The CDR3 runs to 13 residues. Per germline, CDR1 LNHDA and CDR2 SQIVND (reference sequence). J lost 8 bases, V lost 6 bases, and 9 bases had no gene match. The CDR3 spells CASSHQGDGEAFF. In DNA form, the CDR3 reads TGTGCCAGTAGCCACCAGGGGGATGGGGAAGCTTTCTTT.

The chain employs TRBV7-9 and TRBJ2-1; no reliable D call. The CDR3 totals 13 residues. V was pared by 4 bases and J by 10 bases, with 14 bases between. Germline V gene sequence: CDR1 SEHNR, CDR2 FQNEAQ (reference sequence). The CDR3 region has the DNA TGTGCCAGCAGCTCTGAGTTCGAGTTGGAGCAGTTCTTC. Amino acid sequence: CASSSEFELEQFF.

Of note for this clone: The identical CDR3 is also encoded by other nucleotide sequences in the sample. This chain uses TRBV11-2 with TRBJ2-7, with TRBD1 matching over 9 bases. The CDR3 loop spans 15 amino acids. The V segment lost 2 bases and the J segment 3 bases; nucleotides outside the gene matches: 5. Germline CDR1 and CDR2: SGHAT and FQNNGV. Here the CDR3 DNA reads TGTGCCAGCAGCTTAACCGGGACAGGGATCTACGAGCAGTACTTC. Encoded protein: CASSLTGTGIYEQYF.

The rearrangement joins TRBV5-1 to TRBJ2-3; tentative D call: TRBD1 (6 bases). The CDR3 sequence is 14 residues long. Germline lookup yields CDR1 SGHRS and CDR2 YFSETQ. The V gene lost 1 base and the J gene lost 4 bases, with 10 bases spanning the gap. This CDR3 is CASSLSQGSDTQYF. The CDR3 region has the DNA TGCGCCAGCAGCTTGAGCCAGGGGTCAGATACGCAGTATTTT.

Details on this clone: A junction boundary mismatches the germline segment, possibly from a read error. The chain has TRBV7-8 and TRBJ2-3; 7 positions match TRBD2. This CDR3 region has 14 residues. Germline lookup yields CDR1 SGHVS and CDR2 FQNEAQ. This CDR3 reads CASSLAVATDTQYF. DNA of the CDR3: TGTGCCAGCAGCCTAGCGGTGGCCACAGATACGCAGTATTTT.

This sequence joins TRBV7-9 and TRBJ2-2; TRBD2 matches at 12 bases. The germline gives CDR1 SEHNR, CDR2 FQNEAQ (reference sequence). Trimming took 4 bases from V and 6 from J; bases not matched to a gene: 6. The CDR3 is 16 residues long. Written as DNA, the CDR3 is TGTGCCAGCAGCTCCGCCGGACTAGCGGGACCCGGGGAGCTGTTTTTT. This gives the protein CASSSAGLAGPGELFF.

V usage is TRBV11-3 and J usage is TRBJ1-3; D is ambiguous. Trimming stripped 5 bases from V and 0 bases from J, with 11 bases between. The CDR3 is 15 amino acids. Per the germline V gene, CDR1 is SGHNT and CDR2 is YENEEA. Here the CDR3 reads CASSQEGGSGNTIYF. For the CDR3, the DNA is TGTGCCAGCAGCCAGGAGGGCGGCTCTGGAAACACCATATATTTT.

A word on this clone: Relative to the germline gene, one junction end is altered; a read error may explain this. The chain couples TRBV6-5 to TRBJ2-1; TRBD2 agrees at 10 bases. There are 15 residues in the CDR3. Germline CDR1 MNHEY, CDR2 SVGAGI. Here the CDR3 DNA reads TGTGCCAGCAGAAGTCTAGCGGGAGCCCACCACTCCGTGGTCTTC. Translated, it gives CASRSLAGAHHSVVF.

V is TRBV12-3 or TRBV12-4 and J is TRBJ2-5; D is perhaps TRBD2 (5 bases). Between the trimmed V and J ends, which lost 2 bases and 9 bases, there was a span of 13 bases. The CDR3 covers 13 residues. In nucleotides, the CDR3 is TGTGCCAGCAGTTTAAAGTGGGGAGTCTCCCAGTACTTC. This codes for CASSLKWGVSQYF.

The chain employs TRBV7-9 and TRBJ1-1; D is possibly TRBD1 (5 bases). The CDR3 is made up of 14 amino acids. Germline loops: CDR1 SEHNR, CDR2 FQNEAQ (reference sequence). V was cut by 1 base and J by 6 bases, with 12 bases left in between. CDR3: CASSLVFGAAEAFF. CDR3 bases: TGTGCCAGCAGCTTAGTTTTTGGGGCCGCTGAAGCTTTCTTT.

V and J are TRBV7-6 and TRBJ2-1; 13 bases map to TRBD2. Germline values: CDR1 SGHVS, CDR2 FNYEAQ. After removal of 3 bases from V and 8 bases from J, the junction contained 4 bases not matched to a gene. The CDR3 has 15 residues. As DNA, the CDR3 is TGTGCCAGCAGCTTGCGACTAGCGGGAGGCGATGAGCAGTTCTTC. Its protein product is CASSLRLAGGDEQFF.

The chain carries TRBV4-2 and TRBJ1-5; D is unresolved. The CDR3 covers 16 residues. The germline V gene has CDR1 LGHNA and CDR2 YNFKEQ. The germline V and J ends were trimmed by 1 base and 3 bases, with 13 bases remaining between them. The CDR3 nucleotides are TGTGCCAGCAGCCAAGGAGACCCGACTATCAATCAGCCCCAGCATTTT. It is translated as CASSQGDPTINQPQHF.

The rearrangement uses TRBV24-1 and TRBJ2-5, with 7 bases lining up with TRBD1. The CDR3 has 15 amino acids. Germline assignment: CDR1 KGHDR and CDR2 SFDVKD. J was trimmed by 4 bases and V by 7 bases; bases with no gene match: 11. The CDR3 is CATSAATGVGETQYF. The CDR3 nucleotides are TGTGCCACCAGCGCAGCCACAGGGGTGGGAGAGACCCAGTACTTC.

This clone was counted once. V and J are TRBV5-1 and TRBJ1-4, with 7 nucleotides matching TRBD1. This CDR3 contains 17 residues. Per the germline V gene, CDR1 is SGHRS and CDR2 is YFSETQ. The V gene end was trimmed by 2 bases and the J gene end by 7 bases; junction bases not matched to a gene: 14. CDR3 in DNA: TGCGCCAGCAGCTTAAACCCGGGCGCTTCAGGGGGTGAAAAACTGTTTTTT. Translating it yields CASSLNPGASGGEKLFF.

V gene TRBV28 combines with J gene TRBJ2-7; D may be TRBD1 (6 bases). Germline loops: CDR1 MDHEN, CDR2 SYDVKM. The V gene lost 9 bases and the J gene lost 6 bases, with 18 bases spanning the gap. The CDR3 sequence is 13 residues long. The CDR3 nucleotides are TGTGCCAGTCACAAGGAAACAGGGCCCGAGCAGTACTTC. Its translation is CASHKETGPEQYF. The variable domain in full, with the rest retrieved from reference TRBV28 and TRBJ2-7, is DVKVTQSSRYLVKRTGEKVFLECVQDMDHENMFWYRQDPGLGLRLIYFSYDVKMKEKGDIPEGYSVSREKKERFSLILESASTNQTSMYLCASHKETGPEQYFGPGTRLTVT.

The chain links TRBV9 to TRBJ1-5; possibly TRBD1 for D (5 bases). Trimming pared 3 bases from V and 2 bases from J, leaving 9 bases between. CDR1 SGDLS and CDR2 YYNGEE come from the germline V gene. The CDR3 has 14 amino acids. CDR3 sequence reads: CASSAGGGNQPQHF. As DNA, the CDR3 is TGTGCCAGCAGCGCCGGGGGGGGCAATCAGCCCCAGCATTTT.

This rearrangement joins TRBV5-1 to TRBJ1-2; 9 bases are a match to TRBD1. V was pared by 3 bases and J by 8 bases, with 11 bases of the junction left unmatched. Looked up from germline, CDR1 is SGHRS and CDR2 is YFSETQ. The length of the CDR3 is 15 residues. The CDR3 DNA reads TGCGCCAGCAGCTCCGGTCCCGGGACAGGGTGGGGCTACACCTTC. This sequence encodes CASSSGPGTGWGYTF.

The chain has TRBV29-1 and TRBJ2-7, with D perhaps matching TRBD2 (6 bases). The germline V gene has CDR1 SQVTM and CDR2 ANQGSEA. The CDR3 has 14 residues. V lost 1 base, J lost 2 bases, and 12 bases lay in between. CDR3 in amino acids: CSVEVFGGTYEQYF. The CDR3 bases are TGCAGCGTTGAAGTCTTCGGGGGAACCTACGAGCAGTACTTC.